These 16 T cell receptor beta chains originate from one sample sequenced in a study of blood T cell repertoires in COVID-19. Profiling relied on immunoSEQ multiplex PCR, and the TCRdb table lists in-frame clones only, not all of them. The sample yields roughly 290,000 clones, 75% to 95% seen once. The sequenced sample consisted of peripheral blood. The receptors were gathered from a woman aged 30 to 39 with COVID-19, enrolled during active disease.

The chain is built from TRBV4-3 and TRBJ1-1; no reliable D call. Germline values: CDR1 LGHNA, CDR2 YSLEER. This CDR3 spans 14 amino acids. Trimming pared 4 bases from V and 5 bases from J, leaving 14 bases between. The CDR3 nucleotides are TGCGCCAGCAGCCTAGGGAGGGCCCCTACTGAAGCTTTCTTT. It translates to CASSLGRAPTEAFF.

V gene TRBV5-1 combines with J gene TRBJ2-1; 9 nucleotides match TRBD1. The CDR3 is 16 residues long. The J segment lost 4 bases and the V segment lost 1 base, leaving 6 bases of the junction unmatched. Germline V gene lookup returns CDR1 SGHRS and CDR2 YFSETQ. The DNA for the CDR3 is TGCGCCAGCAGCTTGTCCGGACAGGGGTTTTACAATGAGCAGTTCTTC. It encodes CASSLSGQGFYNEQFF.

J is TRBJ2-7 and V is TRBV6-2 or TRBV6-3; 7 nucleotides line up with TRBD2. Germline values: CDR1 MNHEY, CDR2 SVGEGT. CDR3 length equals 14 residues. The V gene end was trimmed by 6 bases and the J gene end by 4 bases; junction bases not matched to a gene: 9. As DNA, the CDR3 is TGTGCCAGCAGCCTCGGACTAGAGGGGTACGAGCAGTACTTC. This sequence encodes CASSLGLEGYEQYF.

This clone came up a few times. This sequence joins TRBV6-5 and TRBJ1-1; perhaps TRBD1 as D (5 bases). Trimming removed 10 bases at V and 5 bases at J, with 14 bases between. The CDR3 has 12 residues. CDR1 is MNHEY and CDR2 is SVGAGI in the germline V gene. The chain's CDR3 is CATQGVRTEAFF. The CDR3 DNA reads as TGTGCCACCCAAGGGGTTCGGACTGAAGCTTTCTTT.

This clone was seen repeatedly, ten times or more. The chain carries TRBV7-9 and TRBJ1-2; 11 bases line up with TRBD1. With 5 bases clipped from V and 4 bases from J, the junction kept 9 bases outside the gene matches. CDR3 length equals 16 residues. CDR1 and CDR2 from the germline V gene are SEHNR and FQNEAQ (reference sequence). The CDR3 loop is CASSQLRDRGSYGYTF. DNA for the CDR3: TGTGCCAGCAGCCAACTCCGGGACAGGGGGTCCTATGGCTACACCTTC. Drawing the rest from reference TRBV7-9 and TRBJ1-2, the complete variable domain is DTGVSQNPRHKITKRGQNVTFRCDPISEHNRLYWYRQTLGQGPEFLTYFQNEAQLEKSRLLSDRFSAERPKGSFSTLEIQRTEQGDSAMYLCASSQLRDRGSYGYTFGSGTRLTVV.

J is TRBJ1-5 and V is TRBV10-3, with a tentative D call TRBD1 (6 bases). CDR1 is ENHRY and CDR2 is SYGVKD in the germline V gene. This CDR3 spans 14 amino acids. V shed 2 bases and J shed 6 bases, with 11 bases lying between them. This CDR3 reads CAISEHETGQPQHF. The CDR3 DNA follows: TGTGCCATCAGTGAGCATGAGACAGGTCAGCCCCAGCATTTT.

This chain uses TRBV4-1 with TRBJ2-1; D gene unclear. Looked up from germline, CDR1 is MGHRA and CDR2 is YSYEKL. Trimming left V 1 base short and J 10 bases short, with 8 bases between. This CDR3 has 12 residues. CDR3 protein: CASSQGGREQFF. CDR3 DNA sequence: TGCGCCAGCAGCCAAGGAGGTAGAGAGCAGTTCTTC.

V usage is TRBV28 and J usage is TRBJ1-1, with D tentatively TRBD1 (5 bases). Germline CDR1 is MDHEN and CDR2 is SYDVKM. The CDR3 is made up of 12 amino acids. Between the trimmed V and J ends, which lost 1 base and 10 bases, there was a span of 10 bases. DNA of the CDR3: TGTGCCAGCAGTTTATTGGACAAGGGAGCTTTCTTT. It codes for CASSLLDKGAFF.

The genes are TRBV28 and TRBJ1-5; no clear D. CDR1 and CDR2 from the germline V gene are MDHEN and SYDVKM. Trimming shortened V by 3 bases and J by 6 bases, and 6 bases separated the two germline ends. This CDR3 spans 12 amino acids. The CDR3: CASSFGFQPQHF. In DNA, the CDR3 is TGTGCCAGCAGTTTCGGGTTTCAGCCCCAGCATTTT.

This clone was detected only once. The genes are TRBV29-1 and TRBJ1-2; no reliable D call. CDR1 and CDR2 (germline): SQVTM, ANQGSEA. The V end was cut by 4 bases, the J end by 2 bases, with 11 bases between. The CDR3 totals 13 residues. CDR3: CSVVADTNYGYTF. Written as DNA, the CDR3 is TGCAGCGTTGTGGCAGATACAAACTATGGCTACACCTTC.

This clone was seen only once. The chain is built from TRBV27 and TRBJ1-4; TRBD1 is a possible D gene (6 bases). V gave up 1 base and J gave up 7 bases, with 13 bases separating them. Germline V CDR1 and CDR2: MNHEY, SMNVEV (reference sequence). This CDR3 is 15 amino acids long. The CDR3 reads CASSLWAGDTEKLFF. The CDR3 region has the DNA TGTGCCAGCAGTTTATGGGCAGGGGATACTGAAAAACTGTTTTTT. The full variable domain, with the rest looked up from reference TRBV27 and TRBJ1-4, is EAQVTQNPRYLITVTGKKLTVTCSQNMNHEYMSWYRQDPGLGLRQIYYSMNVEVTDKGDVPEGYKVSRKEKRNFPLILESPSPNQTSLYFCASSLWAGDTEKLFFGSGTQLSVL.

CDR3 in DNA: TGCGCCAGCAGCCAAGATCGACTAGCGCTACGCACAGATACGCAGTATTTT. It translates to CASSQDRLALRTDTQYF. The chain couples TRBV4-1 to TRBJ2-3; TRBD2 agrees at 8 bases. The CDR3 has 17 residues. With V trimmed by 0 bases and J by 1 base, 6 bases remained unmatched. Germline lookup yields CDR1 MGHRA and CDR2 YSYEKL.

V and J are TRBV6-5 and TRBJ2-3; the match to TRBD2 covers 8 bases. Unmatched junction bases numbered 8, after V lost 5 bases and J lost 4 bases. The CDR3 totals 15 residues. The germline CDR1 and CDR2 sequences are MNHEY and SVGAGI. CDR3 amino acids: CASSRGLAIADTQYF. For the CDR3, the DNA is TGTGCCAGCAGTCGTGGACTAGCAATTGCAGATACGCAGTATTTT.

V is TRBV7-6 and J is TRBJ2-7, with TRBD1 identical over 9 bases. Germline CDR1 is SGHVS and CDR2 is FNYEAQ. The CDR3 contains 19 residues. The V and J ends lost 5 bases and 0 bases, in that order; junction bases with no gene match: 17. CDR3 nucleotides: TGTGCCAGCAGCCCTCTGAGGGGACAGGGTGCAACCTTCTCCTACGAGCAGTACTTC. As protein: CASSPLRGQGATFSYEQYF.

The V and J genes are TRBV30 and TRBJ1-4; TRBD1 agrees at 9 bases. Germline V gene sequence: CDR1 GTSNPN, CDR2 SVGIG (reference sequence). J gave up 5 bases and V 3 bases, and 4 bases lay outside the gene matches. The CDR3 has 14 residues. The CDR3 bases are TGTGCCTGGAGCCGGACAGGGGCCAATGAAAAACTGTTTTTT. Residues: CAWSRTGANEKLFF.

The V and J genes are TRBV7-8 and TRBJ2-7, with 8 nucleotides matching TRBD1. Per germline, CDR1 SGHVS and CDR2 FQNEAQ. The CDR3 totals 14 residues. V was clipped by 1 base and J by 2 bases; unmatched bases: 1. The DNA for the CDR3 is TGTGCCAGCAGCTTAGGGACAGGGCCCTACGAGCAGTACTTC. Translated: CASSLGTGPYEQYF.